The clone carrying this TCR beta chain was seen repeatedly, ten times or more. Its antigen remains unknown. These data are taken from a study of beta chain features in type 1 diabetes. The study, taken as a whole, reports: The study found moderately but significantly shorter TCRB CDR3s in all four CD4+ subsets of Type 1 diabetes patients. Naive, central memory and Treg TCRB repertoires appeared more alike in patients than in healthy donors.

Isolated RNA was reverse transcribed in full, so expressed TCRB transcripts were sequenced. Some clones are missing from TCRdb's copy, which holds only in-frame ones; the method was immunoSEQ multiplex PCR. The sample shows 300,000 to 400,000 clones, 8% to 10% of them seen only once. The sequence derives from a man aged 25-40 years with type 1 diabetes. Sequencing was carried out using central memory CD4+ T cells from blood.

CDR3 protein: CASYDEGRGTEAFF. CDR3 DNA: TGTGCCAGCTACGACGAGGGTAGGGGGACTGAAGCTTTCTTT. This chain uses TRBV28 with TRBJ1-1, with D perhaps matching TRBD1 (6 bases). CDR1 and CDR2 (germline): MDHEN, SYDVKM. The CDR3 consists of 14 residues. V dropped 8 bases and J dropped 5 bases, with 18 bases sitting between them.